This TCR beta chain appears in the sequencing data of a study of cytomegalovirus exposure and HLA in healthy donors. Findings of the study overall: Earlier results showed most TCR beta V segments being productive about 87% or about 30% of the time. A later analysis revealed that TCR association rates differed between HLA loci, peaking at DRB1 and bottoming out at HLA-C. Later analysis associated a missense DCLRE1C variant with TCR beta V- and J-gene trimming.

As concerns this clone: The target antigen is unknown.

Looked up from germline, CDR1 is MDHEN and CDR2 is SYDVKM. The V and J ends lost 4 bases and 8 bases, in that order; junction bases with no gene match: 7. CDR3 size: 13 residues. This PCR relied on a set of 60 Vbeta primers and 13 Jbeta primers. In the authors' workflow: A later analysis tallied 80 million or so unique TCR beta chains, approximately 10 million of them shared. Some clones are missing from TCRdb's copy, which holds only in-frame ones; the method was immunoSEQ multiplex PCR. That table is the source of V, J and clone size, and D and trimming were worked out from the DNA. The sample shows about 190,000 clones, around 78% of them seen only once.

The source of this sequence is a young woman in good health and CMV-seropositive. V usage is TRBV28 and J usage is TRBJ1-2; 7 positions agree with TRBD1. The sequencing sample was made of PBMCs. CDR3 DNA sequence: TGTGCCAGCAGTTCGGGACAGCCGGGAGGCTACACCTTC. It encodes CASSSGQPGGYTF.